This TCR beta chain was retrieved from a study of blood T cell repertoires in COVID-19. Overall study: PBMCs, B-cell-depleted T cells, or T cells were the source of the cDNA or gDNA that made up the material.

In the authors' workflow: Researchers report that nucleated cell counts were estimated from reference gene primer amplification. The data were produced by immunoSEQ multiplex PCR, yet TCRdb's version contains in-frame clones alone and is incomplete. That table supplies the V and J calls and clone size; D and trimming were determined from the DNA. The sample has some 160,000 clones; roughly four fifths are singletons. Trimming stripped 4 bases from V and 0 bases from J, with 7 bases between. Germline values: CDR1 SGHNT, CDR2 YYREEE (reference sequence). The CDR3 length is 14 residues. This clonotype was obtained from a man in his sixties or seventies with active or convalescent COVID-19. This chain joins TRBV5-4 and TRBJ2-2; D gene unclear. The specimen sequenced was peripheral blood. The CDR3: CASSPPTNTGELFF. As DNA, the CDR3 is TGTGCCAGCAGCCCCCCCACGAACACCGGGGAGCTGTTTTTT.